The 20 T cell receptor beta chains below all came from one sample that was sequenced in a study of cytomegalovirus exposure and HLA in healthy donors. The PCR employed 60 Vbeta primers together with 13 Jbeta primers. Assay: immunoSEQ multiplex PCR; the TCRdb copy retains only in-frame clones and omits some. The sample has some 150,000 clones, just under 90% seen once. Input material: PBMCs. Receptors were obtained from a woman aged 25-40 years in good health and CMV-seronegative.

The CDR3 spells CASSLLTGNTEAFF. CDR3 nucleotides: TGTGCCAGCAGTTTGCTAACAGGGAACACTGAAGCTTTCTTT. The chain links TRBV27 to TRBJ1-1, with D maybe TRBD1 (5 bases). Trimming stripped 3 bases from V and 1 base from J, with 9 bases between. In germline, CDR1 is MNHEY, CDR2 SMNVEV (reference sequence). The CDR3 is 14 residues long.

The rearrangement links TRBV19 to TRBJ2-1; a weak D match, TRBD2 (5 bases). Germline CDR1 reads LNHDA; CDR2 reads SQIVND (reference sequence). The V end lost 4 bases, the J end lost 4 bases, and 11 bases lay between the germline ends. The CDR3 contains 14 residues. The CDR3 reads CASSSGSAYNEQFF. The DNA of the CDR3 is TGTGCCAGTAGTAGCGGGTCTGCATACAATGAGCAGTTCTTC.

V gene TRBV7-9 combines with J gene TRBJ1-2; 10 bases match TRBD1. J gave up 6 bases and V 7 bases, and 11 bases lay outside the gene matches. Germline CDR1 is SEHNR and CDR2 is FQNEAQ (reference sequence). The CDR3 spans 15 residues. CDR3 protein: CASTDPTGGYDGYTF. CDR3 coding DNA: TGTGCCAGCACGGATCCGACAGGGGGCTATGATGGCTACACCTTC.

The chain recombines TRBV4-1 with TRBJ2-5, with 11 bases aligning to TRBD2. CDR3 size: 15 residues. V dropped 6 bases and J dropped 0; count of bases not matched to a gene: 3. Germline V gene lookup returns CDR1 MGHRA and CDR2 YSYEKL. This chain's CDR3 is CASSPSGGYQETQYF. CDR3 coding DNA: TGCGCCAGCAGTCCTAGCGGGGGGTACCAAGAGACCCAGTACTTC.

This clone was seen a single time. The chain carries TRBV28 and TRBJ2-1; TRBD1 is a possible D gene (6 bases). Germline-derived CDR1 and CDR2 are MDHEN and SYDVKM. The CDR3 loop spans 13 amino acids. Trimming removed 3 bases at V and 5 bases at J, with 8 bases between. The CDR3 here is CASSFRTDNEQFF. CDR3 bases: TGTGCCAGCAGTTTCCGGACAGACAATGAGCAGTTCTTC.

V usage is TRBV11-2 and J usage is TRBJ1-5, with 8 bases fitting TRBD1. Germline values: CDR1 SGHAT, CDR2 FQNNGV. This CDR3 comprises 19 residues. The junction had 15 bases not matched to a gene; V was cut back by 5 bases and J by 0 bases. CDR3 nucleotide sequence: TGTGCCAGCAGCCACCGAAAAGACAGGGGCCCTTATAGCAATCAGCCCCAGCATTTT. Protein sequence: CASSHRKDRGPYSNQPQHF.

The chain employs TRBV4-1 and TRBJ2-4; perhaps TRBD2 as D (6 bases). Trimming left V 4 bases short and J 8 bases short, with 24 bases between. Germline CDR1 and CDR2: MGHRA and YSYEKL. This CDR3 has 17 amino acids. CDR3 amino acids: CASSPRRGVVGKDIQYF. DNA for the CDR3: TGCGCCAGCAGCCCGCGACGCGGGGTGGTGGGGAAGGACATTCAGTACTTC.

This chain links TRBV6-5 with TRBJ1-6, with 7 bases aligning to TRBD1. Germline V gene data show CDR1 as MNHEY and CDR2 as SVGAGI. The ends lost 3 bases at V and 13 bases at J; junction bases unmatched: 12. The CDR3 totals 15 residues. The DNA of the CDR3 is TGTGCCAGCAGTTATTCGGGACAGCGAGAGGAGCCCCTCCACTTT. Its translation: CASSYSGQREEPLHF.

The V and J genes are TRBV6-5 and TRBJ1-2, with D hard to call. The germline V and J ends were trimmed by 0 bases and 4 bases, with 15 bases remaining between them. The CDR3 covers 16 residues. Germline V gene data show CDR1 as MNHEY and CDR2 as SVGAGI. The CDR3, as DNA: TGTGCCAGCAGTTACTCGATGGTAGAGGGTTCCTATGGCTACACCTTC. Its translation: CASSYSMVEGSYGYTF.

J is TRBJ1-2 and V is TRBV7-9; weak D call: TRBD1 (6 bases). Germline assignment: CDR1 SEHNR and CDR2 FQNEAQ (reference sequence). The CDR3 totals 16 residues. V shed 5 bases and J shed 0 bases, with 16 bases lying between them. The CDR3 nucleotides are TGTGCCAGCAGCCTGGGGAGACAGGCGGCTAACTATGGCTACACCTTC. Its translation is CASSLGRQAANYGYTF.

This clone came up once. The DNA for the CDR3 is TGTGCCTGGAGTGTTTACAGTTACGAGCAGTACTTC. Amino acid sequence: CAWSVYSYEQYF. The rearrangement uses TRBV30 and TRBJ2-7, with D uncertain. The germline gives CDR1 GTSNPN, CDR2 SVGIG (reference sequence). CDR3 length: 12 residues. The V end was cut by 0 bases, the J end by 4 bases, with 7 bases between.

The chain is built from TRBV7-2 and TRBJ1-2; 7 bases align to TRBD1. The CDR3 runs 14 residues. The V gene's germline CDR1 is SGHTA and CDR2 FQGNSA. The V and J ends lost 5 bases and 3 bases, in that order; junction bases with no gene match: 6. The CDR3 region is CASSEIRGDYGYTF. In DNA form, the CDR3 reads TGTGCCAGCAGCGAAATCAGGGGGGACTATGGCTACACCTTC.

The chain links TRBV5-1 to TRBJ2-3; 10 bases fit TRBD2. Germline CDR1 reads SGHRS; CDR2 reads YFSETQ. The trim removed 2 bases at V and 4 bases at J, leaving 4 bases unmatched. The CDR3 covers 15 residues. CDR3 region: CASSLPSGSADTQYF. The CDR3 DNA reads TGCGCCAGCAGCTTACCTAGCGGGAGTGCAGATACGCAGTATTTT. The variable domain in full, with the rest retrieved from reference TRBV5-1 and TRBJ2-3, is KAGVTQTPRYLIKTRGQQVTLSCSPISGHRSVSWYQQTPGQGLQFLFEYFSETQRNKGNFPGRFSGRQFSNSRSEMNVSTLELGDSALYLCASSLPSGSADTQYFGPGTRLTVL.

V and J are TRBV19 and TRBJ2-1, with TRBD2 matching 13 bases. Looked up from germline, CDR1 is LNHDA and CDR2 is SQIVND (reference sequence). With 8 bases clipped from V and 10 bases from J, the junction kept 14 bases outside the gene matches. This CDR3 region has 16 residues. CDR3 protein: CASRHLGTSGTGEQFF. The CDR3 region has the DNA TGTGCCAGTCGACACCTTGGGACTAGCGGGACTGGAGAGCAGTTCTTC.

The chain recombines TRBV5-4 with TRBJ1-2; the D gene is possibly TRBD1 (6 bases). Germline V lookup: CDR1 SGHNT, CDR2 YYREEE (reference sequence). This CDR3 region has 13 residues. The V gene lost 4 bases and the J gene lost 4 bases, with 11 bases spanning the gap. Here the CDR3 reads CASSIRTAYGYTF. As DNA, the CDR3 is TGTGCCAGCAGCATCCGGACAGCCTATGGCTACACCTTC.

This clone was seen only once. The V and J genes are TRBV15 and TRBJ2-2, with 8 positions matching TRBD2. CDR1 is LNHNV, CDR2 YYDKDF, per germline (reference sequence). This CDR3 has 15 amino acids. The V gene end was trimmed by 3 bases and the J gene end by 1 base; junction bases not matched to a gene: 1. This chain's CDR3 is CATSRSGGNTGELFF. The CDR3 region has the DNA TGTGCCACCAGCAGGAGCGGGGGGAACACCGGGGAGCTGTTTTTT.

The chain is built from TRBV5-1 and TRBJ1-2; no clear D. The CDR3 spans 12 residues. The V gene's germline CDR1 is SGHRS and CDR2 YFSETQ. V was shortened by 0 bases and J by 9 bases, with 9 bases between the two germline ends. Written as DNA, the CDR3 is TGCGCCAGCAGCTTGGCGGGTAGGCGCTACACCTTC. It is translated as CASSLAGRRYTF. The whole variable domain, remainder taken from reference TRBV5-1 and TRBJ1-2, is KAGVTQTPRYLIKTRGQQVTLSCSPISGHRSVSWYQQTPGQGLQFLFEYFSETQRNKGNFPGRFSGRQFSNSRSEMNVSTLELGDSALYLCASSLAGRRYTFGSGTRLTVV.

This rearrangement joins TRBV7-9 to TRBJ1-5; D is undetermined. Germline V gene lookup returns CDR1 SEHNR and CDR2 FQNEAQ (reference sequence). V lost 1 base to trimming and J lost 4 bases, with 11 bases between them. The CDR3 spans 15 residues. The CDR3 DNA reads as TGTGCCAGCAGCTTAGATCGGGAGAATAATCAGCCCCAGCATTTT. Translating it yields CASSLDRENNQPQHF.

The V gene is TRBV28, the J gene TRBJ2-1; the match to TRBD2 covers 8 bases. Germline values: CDR1 MDHEN, CDR2 SYDVKM. V shed 1 base, J shed 2 bases, and the junction held 7 bases outside the gene matches. The CDR3 runs 17 residues. In DNA, the CDR3 is TGTGCCAGCAGTTTATTAACGGGGGGGGCGGCCTACAATGAGCAGTTCTTC. This encodes CASSLLTGGAAYNEQFF. The full variable domain, completed using reference TRBV28 and TRBJ2-1, is DVKVTQSSRYLVKRTGEKVFLECVQDMDHENMFWYRQDPGLGLRLIYFSYDVKMKEKGDIPEGYSVSREKKERFSLILESASTNQTSMYLCASSLLTGGAAYNEQFFGPGTRLTVL.

The sample holds a few counts of this clone. This chain joins TRBV5-6 and TRBJ2-7; no firm D call. The CDR3 length is 15 residues. Trimming removed 3 bases at V and 4 bases at J, with 17 bases between. Germline V gene sequence: CDR1 SGHDT, CDR2 YYEEEE. For the CDR3, the DNA is TGTGCCAGCAGCTGGCGACACCTTACGATATACGAGCAGTACTTC. Its protein product is CASSWRHLTIYEQYF.